Below are 32 T cell receptor beta chains sequenced from a single sample in a study of blood T cell repertoires in COVID-19. Clones were sequenced by immunoSEQ multiplex PCR, and TCRdb holds only the in-frame ones, with some missing. The repertoire includes about 200,000 clones, roughly 92% of them detected once, and around 0.84% sits in the top ten. Sequencing was done on a sample of peripheral blood. Source of these receptors: a man aged 55 to 70 with COVID-19, enrolled during active disease.

The chain is built from TRBV7-8 and TRBJ2-7; 7 bases map to TRBD1. Trimming cost V 4 bases and J 2 bases; bases outside gene matches: 8. The CDR3 runs 15 residues. The V gene's germline CDR1 is SGHVS and CDR2 FQNEAQ. Here the CDR3 reads CASSSQGKLPYEQYF. The DNA of the CDR3 is TGTGCCAGCAGCTCACAGGGGAAACTTCCCTACGAGCAGTACTTC.

The chain joins TRBV28 to TRBJ1-2; 8 bases match TRBD1. The V segment lost 5 bases and the J segment 6 bases; nucleotides outside the gene matches: 11. Germline CDR1 is MDHEN and CDR2 is SYDVKM. The CDR3 sequence is 15 residues long. The CDR3 DNA is TGTGCCAGCAGTGACCACAGGGGGAACTATAATGGCTACACCTTC. Its translation is CASSDHRGNYNGYTF.

As concerns this clone: The junction shows a germline mismatch at one end, possibly a read error. V usage is TRBV7-7 and J usage is TRBJ2-1; 8 bases line up with TRBD1. The germline V gene has CDR1 SSHAT and CDR2 FNYEAQ (reference sequence). CDR3 length: 14 residues. The CDR3 loop reads CASSPGTGKNEQFF. The CDR3 DNA follows: TGTGCTAGCAGCCCAGGGACAGGAAAAAATGAGCAGTTCTTC.

This chain links TRBV29-1 with TRBJ2-3; D is possibly TRBD2 (5 bases). This CDR3 has 11 residues. V was shortened by 5 bases and J by 10 bases, with 13 bases between the two germline ends. The germline V gene has CDR1 SQVTM and CDR2 ANQGSEA. The CDR3 loop is CSVTNEGSQYF. CDR3 bases: TGCAGCGTTACTAACGAGGGATCGCAGTATTTT.

The rearrangement links TRBV5-1 to TRBJ1-1, with 12 bases that match TRBD1. V trimming: 4 bases; J trimming: 7 bases; junction bases outside the gene matches: 11. CDR3 length: 16 amino acids. CDR1 is SGHRS and CDR2 is YFSETQ in the germline V gene. CDR3 DNA sequence: TGCGCCAGCAGCCCAGGGGACAGGGGGCTTTCTGGTGAAGCTTTCTTT. It specifies CASSPGDRGLSGEAFF. Full variable domain (remainder filled in from reference TRBV5-1 and TRBJ1-1): KAGVTQTPRYLIKTRGQQVTLSCSPISGHRSVSWYQQTPGQGLQFLFEYFSETQRNKGNFPGRFSGRQFSNSRSEMNVSTLELGDSALYLCASSPGDRGLSGEAFFGQGTRLTVV.

The rearrangement uses TRBV29-1 and TRBJ2-1, with 11 bases that match TRBD2. The CDR3 length is 13 residues. Germline CDR1 is SQVTM and CDR2 is ANQGSEA. V lost 5 bases to trimming and J lost 9 bases; unmatched junction nucleotides: 6. CDR3 coding DNA: TGCAGCGTTAGCCTAGCGGGGGGTCCTGAGCAGTTCTTC. It encodes CSVSLAGGPEQFF.

CDR3 sequence reads: CASKRGNPYEQYF. As DNA, the CDR3 is TGTGCCAGCAAACGGGGTAATCCCTACGAGCAGTACTTC. The chain recombines TRBV28 with TRBJ2-7; D is perhaps TRBD2 (5 bases). The CDR3 consists of 13 residues. The germline gives CDR1 MDHEN, CDR2 SYDVKM. V gave up 7 bases and J gave up 2 bases, with 12 bases separating them.

The rearrangement links TRBV10-2 to TRBJ2-2, with 13 bases that match TRBD2. The trim removed 6 bases at V and 0 bases at J, leaving 1 base unmatched. The CDR3 consists of 16 residues. Per the germline V gene, CDR1 is WSHSY and CDR2 is SAAADI. This chain's CDR3 is CASRLAGGSNTGELFF. Here the CDR3 DNA reads TGCGCCAGCAGACTAGCGGGGGGGTCGAACACCGGGGAGCTGTTTTTT.

V and J are TRBV19 and TRBJ2-5, with 10 bases fitting TRBD1. The CDR3 totals 13 residues. Germline lookup yields CDR1 LNHDA and CDR2 SQIVND (reference sequence). V shed 6 bases and J 5 bases; nucleotides not matched to a gene: 3. The CDR3 is CASRTGGLETQYF. The CDR3 coding sequence is TGTGCCAGTAGGACAGGGGGCTTGGAGACCCAGTACTTC.

To note about this clone: The junction does not match germline at one end; this may be a read error. The chain has TRBV7-7 and TRBJ2-1; 7 bases map to TRBD1. Looked up from germline, CDR1 is SSHAT and CDR2 is FNYEAQ (reference sequence). The CDR3 covers 13 residues. The CDR3 nucleotides read TGTGCTAGCAGCCAAGGGACAGCCAATGAGCAGTTCTTC. Translating gives CASSQGTANEQFF.

This chain uses TRBV19 with TRBJ2-7, with 10 bases fitting TRBD1. The germline CDR1 and CDR2 sequences are LNHDA and SQIVND (reference sequence). Trimming at V came to 6 bases and at J to 0 bases, leaving 2 bases not matched to a gene. This CDR3 has 14 residues. This CDR3 is CASRGQGGSYEQYF. CDR3 nucleotides: TGTGCCAGTAGAGGACAGGGGGGCTCCTACGAGCAGTACTTC.

The rearrangement uses TRBV6-5 and TRBJ2-1, with 9 bases matching TRBD2. Germline-derived CDR1 and CDR2 are MNHEY and SVGAGI. The CDR3 contains 14 residues. The ends lost 6 bases at V and 12 bases at J; junction bases unmatched: 12. CDR3 in amino acids: CASSFSGSMGVQFF. The DNA of the CDR3 is TGTGCCAGCAGCTTTAGCGGGAGTATGGGGGTGCAGTTCTTC.

The genes are TRBV9 and TRBJ2-2, with TRBD1 identical over 8 bases. This CDR3 comprises 16 residues. Germline V gene sequence: CDR1 SGDLS, CDR2 YYNGEE. After removal of 1 base from V and 3 bases from J, the junction contained 5 bases not matched to a gene. The CDR3 loop reads CASSVQGAVDTGELFF. The CDR3 DNA sequence: TGTGCCAGCAGCGTACAGGGGGCTGTCGACACCGGGGAGCTGTTTTTT.

This clone was detected only once. The chain recombines TRBV12-2 with TRBJ2-3; the D call in the table, TRBD2, was not verified against the DNA. TRBV12-2 is a pseudogene segment. The CDR3 is 14 residues long. CDR3 DNA sequence: TGTGCACATCCGGGTCGGAGGTACACAGATACGCAGTATTTT. Encoded protein: CAHPGRRYTDTQYF.

This clone has only a few counts. The DNA of the CDR3 is TGTGCCACCAGTTCCGGGGGATGGACCGGGGAGCTGTTTTTT. Translated: CATSSGGWTGELFF. The chain joins TRBV24-1 to TRBJ2-2; perhaps TRBD2 as D (6 bases). The CDR3 sequence is 14 residues long. In germline, CDR1 is KGHDR, CDR2 SFDVKD. Trimming shortened V by 6 bases and J by 5 bases, and 12 bases separated the two germline ends.

The table lists this clone with a count of one. This CDR3 is also generated by other DNA sequences in the sample. The V gene is TRBV4-3, the J gene TRBJ2-3, with a possible D match to TRBD2 (6 bases). Germline-derived CDR1 and CDR2 are LGHNA and YSLEER. The CDR3 covers 14 residues. Trimming removed 4 bases from V and 6 bases from J, with 14 bases in between. The CDR3 DNA sequence: TGCGCCAGCAGCCCGGGACTGGGAGAGGATACGCAGTATTTT. Amino acid sequence: CASSPGLGEDTQYF.

This clone was detected once. This chain connects TRBV7-3 to TRBJ1-1; possible D gene TRBD1, 6 bases. Trimming left V 5 bases short and J 11 bases short, with 18 bases between. CDR3 length: 13 amino acids. Germline loops: CDR1 SGHTA, CDR2 FQGTGA. CDR3 DNA: TGTGCCAGCAGCCCCTGGGGGTACAGGGAGGCTTTCTTT. This encodes CASSPWGYREAFF.

The chain recombines TRBV28 with TRBJ1-2; tentative D call: TRBD1 (5 bases). CDR1 and CDR2 (germline): MDHEN, SYDVKM. The CDR3 runs to 13 residues. With 3 bases removed from V and 2 bases from J, the gap between germline ends came to 7 bases. The CDR3 DNA follows: TGTGCCAGCAGTTTCAGGGAAAACTATGGCTACACCTTC. Protein product: CASSFRENYGYTF.

The genes are TRBV3-1 (or the pseudogene TRBV3-2) and TRBJ2-1; 8 bases are shared with TRBD2. The V gene's germline CDR1 is LGHDT and CDR2 YNNKEL (reference sequence). Losses at the gene ends were 4 bases for V and 7 bases for J; bases not matched to a gene: 9. The CDR3 runs to 15 residues. The CDR3 here is CASSPGLERANEQFF. The DNA of the CDR3 is TGTGCCAGCAGCCCGGGACTAGAGCGGGCGAATGAGCAGTTCTTC.

This chain connects TRBV7-3 to TRBJ2-1, with 10 bases lining up with TRBD2. The CDR3 totals 16 residues. Trimming at V came to 0 bases and at J to 8 bases, leaving 7 bases not matched to a gene. Germline V gene data show CDR1 as SGHTA and CDR2 as FQGTGA. CDR3 loop: CASSLTSGGLSHEQFF. CDR3 DNA: TGTGCCAGCAGCTTAACTAGCGGGGGGCTCTCTCATGAGCAGTTCTTC.

This clone was observed once. This chain connects TRBV19 to TRBJ1-5, with D possibly matching TRBD1 (5 bases). The CDR3 consists of 15 residues. V dropped 7 bases and J dropped 2 bases, with 15 bases sitting between them. Germline values: CDR1 LNHDA, CDR2 SQIVND (reference sequence). This CDR3 is CASTWTTPGNQPQHF. The DNA of the CDR3 is TGTGCCAGTACTTGGACAACCCCGGGCAATCAGCCCCAGCATTTT.

This clone was found a few times. The rearrangement links TRBV9 to TRBJ1-5; no firm D call. Germline CDR1 is SGDLS and CDR2 is YYNGEE. The CDR3 extends over 13 amino acids. V was pared by 0 bases and J by 4 bases, with 5 bases between. CDR3 region: CASSVGQNQPQHF. The CDR3 bases are TGTGCCAGCAGCGTAGGGCAGAATCAGCCCCAGCATTTT.

This clone was recorded once. For the CDR3, the DNA is TGTGCCAGTAGCCGCGAAACCCGGTTCACTGAAGCTTTCTTT. Translation gives CASSRETRFTEAFF. This chain joins TRBV19 and TRBJ1-1, with D unclear. Per germline, CDR1 LNHDA and CDR2 SQIVND (reference sequence). This CDR3 is 14 amino acids long. V was pared by 6 bases and J by 4 bases, with 15 bases between. Using reference TRBV19 and TRBJ1-1 for the parts outside the CDR3, the full variable domain is DGGITQSPKYLFRKEGQNVTLSCEQNLNHDAMYWYRQDPGQGLRLIYYSQIVNDFQKGDIAEGYSVSREKKESFPLTVTSAQKNPTAFYLCASSRETRFTEAFFGQGTRLTVV.

The gene calls are TRBV6-5 and TRBJ1-2; the D gene is possibly TRBD1 (6 bases). The CDR3 consists of 14 residues. Germline V lookup: CDR1 MNHEY, CDR2 SVGAGI. V lost 2 bases and J lost 7, with 14 bases in between. The CDR3 bases are TGTGCCAGCAGTTACGAGGCCACAGGGTCTGGCTACACCTTC. Amino acids: CASSYEATGSGYTF.

The chain couples TRBV15 to TRBJ1-3; 7 bases line up with TRBD1. Trimming took 3 bases from V and 3 from J; bases not matched to a gene: 8. CDR1 and CDR2 from the germline V gene are LNHNV and YYDKDF (reference sequence). There are 16 residues in the CDR3. The CDR3 sequence is CATSRGWTGVGNTIYF. Here the CDR3 DNA reads TGTGCCACCAGCAGGGGATGGACAGGCGTTGGAAACACCATATATTTT.

The CDR3 nucleotides are TGTGCCAGTAGGCGGGCTGGAAACACCATATATTTT. The encoded protein is CASRRAGNTIYF. The J gene is TRBJ1-3, the V gene TRBV19, with no clear D. Trimming removed 6 bases at V and 2 bases at J, with 5 bases between. The CDR3 covers 12 residues. CDR1 and CDR2 (germline): LNHDA, SQIVND (reference sequence).

The J gene is TRBJ1-2, the V gene TRBV10-3; tentative D call: TRBD1 (6 bases). This CDR3 is built from 12 residues. V shed 7 bases and J shed 7 bases, with 13 bases lying between them. Germline lookup yields CDR1 ENHRY and CDR2 SYGVKD. The CDR3, as DNA: TGTGCCATCAAGGGGGATTTGGGTGGCTACACCTTC. The encoded protein is CAIKGDLGGYTF.

The chain couples TRBV5-5 to TRBJ1-2; D is undetermined. The CDR3 loop spans 16 amino acids. V was clipped by 3 bases and J by 0 bases, with 15 bases between them. Germline-derived CDR1 and CDR2 are SGHKS and YYEKEE (reference sequence). The CDR3 DNA reads TGTGCCAGCAGCTCCCTCACCAACCCAGCTAACTATGGCTACACCTTC. Its translation: CASSSLTNPANYGYTF.

The rearrangement uses TRBV30 and TRBJ1-5; no firm D call. The CDR3 has 13 residues. CDR1 is GTSNPN, CDR2 SVGIG, per germline (reference sequence). The V end lost 0 bases, the J end lost 0 bases, and 3 bases lay between the germline ends. Here the CDR3 DNA reads TGTGCCTGGAGTGTCTCTAGCAATCAGCCCCAGCATTTT. Translated: CAWSVSSNQPQHF.

This clone was counted between two and nine times. V and J are TRBV28 and TRBJ2-7, with D maybe TRBD1 (7 bases). The V end lost 2 bases, the J end lost 3 bases, and 14 bases lay between the germline ends. Germline-derived CDR1 and CDR2 are MDHEN and SYDVKM. The CDR3 is 15 residues long. The CDR3 DNA reads as TGTGCCAGCAGTTTACCCAGACAGGGAGGCTACGAGCAGTACTTC. It translates to CASSLPRQGGYEQYF. The full variable domain, completed using reference TRBV28 and TRBJ2-7, is DVKVTQSSRYLVKRTGEKVFLECVQDMDHENMFWYRQDPGLGLRLIYFSYDVKMKEKGDIPEGYSVSREKKERFSLILESASTNQTSMYLCASSLPRQGGYEQYFGPGTRLTVT.

The sample holds one count of this clone. The chain employs TRBV19 and TRBJ2-3; 10 bases map to TRBD1. Per germline, CDR1 LNHDA and CDR2 SQIVND (reference sequence). J gave up 0 bases and V 9 bases, and 9 bases lay outside the gene matches. CDR3 length equals 16 residues. CDR3 region: CASRDRGAPSTDTQYF. The CDR3 bases are TGTGCCAGCCGGGACAGGGGCGCCCCTAGCACAGATACGCAGTATTTT.

The rearrangement links TRBV6-6 to TRBJ2-7, with TRBD1 matching 7 bases. Trimming cost V 5 bases and J 6 bases; bases outside gene matches: 13. Germline V gene data show CDR1 as MNHNY and CDR2 as SVGAGI (reference sequence). The CDR3 has 15 amino acids. The DNA of the CDR3 is TGTGCCAGCAGTAGAGAAGGGGGCGATACCGTCGAGCAGTACTTC. It is translated as CASSREGGDTVEQYF.